This T cell receptor beta chain was obtained from a study of human T cells and chemical hapten exposure. Whole-study context: Patients, predominantly female, presented with alopecia areata, totalis or universalis. The study, taken as a whole, reports: PT1 expanded TCR counts and patch test score correlated positively. Sensitizing with DPC caused no change in TCRs above 1 in 1000 frequency.

With respect to this clonotype: Antigen: not known.

TCRdb re-called the RACE reads with MiXCR, one entry per CDR3 protein. Among about 190,000 distinct CDR3 sequences, about 25% were seen once, and the ten largest hold 2% to 2.5%. As for time point: patch test 3, about 24 weeks after DPC sensitization. Indicated treatment: therapeutic diphenylcyclopropenone sensitization with weekly scalp DPC. Patients had alopecia, were aged 18 to 70, and were not pregnant. The CDR3 consists of 14 residues. The V end lost 7 bases, the J end lost 0 bases, and 13 bases lay between the germline ends. Germline V gives CDR1 DFQATT, CDR2 SNEGSKA (reference sequence). V and J are TRBV20-1 and TRBJ2-1, with TRBD1 as a possible D gene (5 bases). Source: whole blood, taken in connection with sensitization to the hapten diphenylcyclopropenone (DPC). The receptor comes from a woman aged 40-49 years with alopecia areata. Some clones in this sample may be carry-over from other donors' samples. The CDR3 nucleotides read TGCAGTGTCAGGGCCCCGAGCTCCTACAATGAGCAGTTCTTC. Protein sequence: CSVRAPSSYNEQFF.